A selection of T cell receptor beta chains follows, all from one sample in a study of monozygotic twins with cystic fibrosis. Here immunoSEQ multiplex PCR was the method, and the copy in TCRdb shows in-frame clones only, minus some. This sample has 34,000 or so clones; about 92% occur once, and the top ten carry over 0.7%. The specimen sequenced was blood. The receptors shown here come from a girl under 10 years old with cystic fibrosis. Both conserved end residues are part of each CDR3. D genes are given only for firm matches. Not every row has a clone size; where given, it reads once, few, many or a size class.

D	V	length	J	size	DNA	CDR3
-	TRBV12-5	13	TRBJ1-2	-	TGTGCTAGTGGTTTTCCGGGGTTCTATGGCTACACCTTC	CASGFPGFYGYTF
-	TRBV18	13	TRBJ2-1	-	TGTGCCAGCTCAAGCGGTGTGGACAATGAGCAGTTCTTC	CASSSGVDNEQFF
TRBD1	TRBV29-1	14	TRBJ1-1	-	TGCAGCGTTGGGACAGGGGGGGGTATCGCTGAAGCTTTCTTT	CSVGTGGGIAEAFF
-	TRBV5-1	16	TRBJ1-1	once	TGCGCCAGCAGCTCTAGAACAGGGCGGGGGAACACTGAAGCTTTCTTT	CASSSRTGRGNTEAFF
-	TRBV15	15	TRBJ2-7	-	TGTGCCACCAGCAGTACGTCTAAAGTTACGTACGAGCAGTACTTC	CATSSTSKVTYEQYF
-	TRBV5-6	12	TRBJ2-7	-	TGTGCCAGCAGCTCACCGGCCTACGAGCAGTACTTC	CASSSPAYEQYF
-	TRBV5-4	14	TRBJ1-2	-	TGTGCCAGCAACTTAAGGGGGACTAACTATGGCTACACCTTC	CASNLRGTNYGYTF
-	TRBV28	16	TRBJ1-3	-	TGTGCCAGCAGTTTTGACAAAGACATCTCTGGAAACACCATATATTTT	CASSFDKDISGNTIYF
TRBD1	TRBV10-3	17	TRBJ1-3	-	TGTGCCATCAGTGAGTCGGGACAGGACTACTCTGGAAACACCATATATTTT	CAISESGQDYSGNTIYF
TRBD2	TRBV4-1	16	TRBJ2-7	-	TGCGCCAGCAGCCAAGGAACTAGCGGGAGGTTCTACGAGCAGTACTTC	CASSQGTSGRFYEQYF
-	TRBV19	12	TRBJ1-5	-	TGTGCCAGTAGTAGGGGGGATCAGCCCCAGCATTTT	CASSRGDQPQHF
-	TRBV19	16	TRBJ2-1	once	TGTGCCAGTACCCCCAATCGGGGGAGCGCCGCCAATGAGCAGTTCTTC	CASTPNRGSAANEQFF
-	TRBV5-3	14	TRBJ1-5	-	TGTGCCAGAAGCCCACAGGGTAGCAATCAGCCCCAGCATTTT	CARSPQGSNQPQHF
TRBD1	TRBV18	15	TRBJ2-5	-	TGTGCCAGCTCGCCCAACAGGGGTTCCGGGGAGACCCAGTACTTC	CASSPNRGSGETQYF
TRBD1	TRBV28	13	TRBJ2-7	-	TGTGCCAGCGGGGGACAGGGTCTCGACGAGCAGTACTTC	CASGGQGLDEQYF
TRBD1	TRBV4-1	14	TRBJ1-4	-	TGCGCCAGCAGCCAAGAAAACAGGGGCGGAAAACTGTTTTTT	CASSQENRGGKLFF
-	TRBV25-1	14	TRBJ2-3	-	TGTGCCAGCAGTGACCGCCGGGACACAGATACGCAGTATTTT	CASSDRRDTDTQYF
-	TRBV19	16	TRBJ2-1	-	TGTGCCAGTAGTATTAGAGACAGGAGTACAGGCAATGAGCAGTTCTTC	CASSIRDRSTGNEQFF
-	TRBV10-3	15	TRBJ1-5	-	TGTGCCATCAGTGAAGGCCCCCAGGGTGCTCAGCCCCAGCATTTT	CAISEGPQGAQPQHF
TRBD2	TRBV5-4	17	TRBJ2-2	-	TGTGCCAGCAGCTACCTAGCGGGAGGGCCAGTCACCGGGGAGCTGTTTTTT	CASSYLAGGPVTGELFF
-	TRBV18	13	TRBJ2-7	once	TGTGCCAGCTCACCACGGGAGGTTTTAGGGCAGTACTTC	CASSPREVLGQYF
-	TRBV6-1	16	TRBJ2-2	-	TGTGCCAGCAGTGAAATCAGAGGAGGTAACACCGGGGAGCTGTTTTTT	CASSEIRGGNTGELFF
TRBD1	TRBV6-1	14	TRBJ1-4	-	TGTGCCAGCAGTTTCAACAGGGGCTCTGAAAAACTGTTTTTT	CASSFNRGSEKLFF
TRBD1	TRBV2	13	TRBJ1-5	few	TGTGCCAGCGGACAGGGAAGCAATCAGCCCCAGCATTTT	CASGQGSNQPQHF
-	TRBV7-2	15	TRBJ2-2	-	TGTGCCAGCAGCACCTGGACGGAGAACACCGGGGAGCTGTTTTTT	CASSTWTENTGELFF
-	TRBV27	13	TRBJ2-3	-	TGTGCCACCAAGTCACTAGGCGCAGATACGCAGTATTTT	CATKSLGADTQYF
-	TRBV27	14	TRBJ2-3	-	TGTGCCAGCAGTCCGTCGGACTCTACAGATACGCAGTATTTT	CASSPSDSTDTQYF
-	TRBV7-9	13	TRBJ1-4	once	TGTGCCACCCGGGACGGCGCTAATGAAAAACTGTTTTTT	CATRDGANEKLFF
-	TRBV7-2	13	TRBJ2-7	-	TGTGCCAGCAGCTCCCTCCTATACTACGAGCAGTACTTC	CASSSLLYYEQYF
TRBD1	TRBV5-1	14	TRBJ1-3	once	TGCGCCAGCAGCTATGGACAGGGCGCAAACACCATATATTTT	CASSYGQGANTIYF
-	TRBV7-9	15	TRBJ1-1	-	TGTGCCAGCAGCTTAAAATCCCTAGAGAACACTGAAGCTTTCTTT	CASSLKSLENTEAFF
TRBD2	TRBV7-3	14	TRBJ2-3	-	TGTGCCAGCAGCGCCGCGGGGGGCACAGATACGCAGTATTTT	CASSAAGGTDTQYF
TRBD2	TRBV4-1	15	TRBJ2-2	once	TGCGCCAGCAGCCGGACTAGCGGGAGTGCCGGGGAGCTGTTTTTT	CASSRTSGSAGELFF
TRBD2	TRBV5-1	13	TRBJ2-7	-	TGCGCCAGCAGCTCGGCCGGGAGGGACGAGCAGTACTTC	CASSSAGRDEQYF
-	TRBV10-3	11	TRBJ1-1	-	TGTGCCATCAGCCGGGGGGGGTATGCTTTCTTT	CAISRGGYAFF
TRBD1	TRBV5-4	13	TRBJ1-3	-	TGTGCCAGCAGCTTGTACAGGGGGCTCCACATATATTTT	CASSLYRGLHIYF
TRBD1	TRBV5-4	16	TRBJ2-7	-	TGTGCCAGCAGCGGAGCTCCGGGACAGGGGGTCTTGGAGCAGTACTTC	CASSGAPGQGVLEQYF
TRBD1	TRBV29-1	13	TRBJ2-4	-	TGCAGCGTCGCAGGGGGCGGATGGGAAAATCAGTACTTC	CSVAGGGWENQYF
-	TRBV30	12	TRBJ1-6	-	TGTGCCTGGACCTTGCTAAATTCACCCCTCCACTTT	CAWTLLNSPLHF
-	TRBV7-2	15	TRBJ2-5	-	TGTGCCAGCAGCTTAGCAGGGGGTATTCAAGAGACCCAGTACTTC	CASSLAGGIQETQYF
-	TRBV7-9	15	TRBJ1-1	-	TGTGCCAGCAGCCCAGCAGATCATCTGAACACTGAAGCTTTCTTT	CASSPADHLNTEAFF
-	TRBV4-1	17	TRBJ1-6	-	TGCGCCAGCAGCCAGGTACACCGGGTTATTCGGGATGATCCCCTCCACTTT	CASSQVHRVIRDDPLHF
-	TRBV11-2	14	TRBJ2-7	-	TGTGCCAGCAGCCCAGGGACGGGGAGCTACGAGCAGTACTTC	CASSPGTGSYEQYF